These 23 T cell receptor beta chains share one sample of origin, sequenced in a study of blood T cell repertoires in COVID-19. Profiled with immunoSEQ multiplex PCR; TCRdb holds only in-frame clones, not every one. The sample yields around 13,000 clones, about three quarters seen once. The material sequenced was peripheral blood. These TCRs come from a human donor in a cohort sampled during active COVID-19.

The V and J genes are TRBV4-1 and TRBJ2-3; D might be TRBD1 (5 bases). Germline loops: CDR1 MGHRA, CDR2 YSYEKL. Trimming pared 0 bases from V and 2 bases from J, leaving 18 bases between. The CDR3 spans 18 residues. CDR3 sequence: CASSQDKGRAGYTDTQYF. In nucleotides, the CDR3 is TGCGCCAGCAGCCAAGACAAAGGCAGGGCAGGTTACACAGATACGCAGTATTTT.

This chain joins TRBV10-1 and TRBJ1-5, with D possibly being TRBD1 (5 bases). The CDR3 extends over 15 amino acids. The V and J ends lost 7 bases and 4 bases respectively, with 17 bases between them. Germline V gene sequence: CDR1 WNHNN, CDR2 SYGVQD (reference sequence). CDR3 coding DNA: TGCGCCAGCATCCCGACTAGAGGGGTAAATCAGCCCCAGCATTTT. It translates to CASIPTRGVNQPQHF.

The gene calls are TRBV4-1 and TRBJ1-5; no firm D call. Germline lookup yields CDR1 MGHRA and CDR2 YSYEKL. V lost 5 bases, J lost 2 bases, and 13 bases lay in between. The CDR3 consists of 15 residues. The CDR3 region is CASSLDSRGNQPQHF. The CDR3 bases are TGCGCCAGCAGCTTGGACTCAAGGGGCAATCAGCCCCAGCATTTT.

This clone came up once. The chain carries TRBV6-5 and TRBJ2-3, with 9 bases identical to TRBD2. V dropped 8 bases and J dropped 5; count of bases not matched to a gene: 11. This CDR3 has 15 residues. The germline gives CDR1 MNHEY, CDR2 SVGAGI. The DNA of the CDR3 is TGTGCCAGCCGAGGGGGCGGGAGGGCCGGAGATACGCAGTATTTT. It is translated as CASRGGGRAGDTQYF.

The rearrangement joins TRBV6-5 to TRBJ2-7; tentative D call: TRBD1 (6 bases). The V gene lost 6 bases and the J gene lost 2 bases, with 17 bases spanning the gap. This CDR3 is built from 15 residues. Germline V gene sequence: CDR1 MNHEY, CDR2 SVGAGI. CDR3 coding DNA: TGTGCCAGCAGCGCCCATTCGGGACAAGCCTACGAGCAGTACTTC. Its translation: CASSAHSGQAYEQYF.

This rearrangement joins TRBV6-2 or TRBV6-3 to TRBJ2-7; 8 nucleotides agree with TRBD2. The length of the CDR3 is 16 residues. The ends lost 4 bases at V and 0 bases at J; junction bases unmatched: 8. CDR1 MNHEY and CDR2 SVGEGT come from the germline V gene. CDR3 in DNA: TGTGCCAGCAGTTTTCCTAGCGGGTCGAGCTCCTACGAGCAGTACTTC. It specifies CASSFPSGSSSYEQYF.

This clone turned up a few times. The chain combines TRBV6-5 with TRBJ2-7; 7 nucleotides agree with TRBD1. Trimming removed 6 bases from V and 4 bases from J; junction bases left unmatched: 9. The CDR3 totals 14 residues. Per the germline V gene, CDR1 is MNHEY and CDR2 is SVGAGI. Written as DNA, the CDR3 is TGTGCCAGCAGCCCCGGGACAGAATTGTACGAGCAGTACTTC. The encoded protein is CASSPGTELYEQYF.

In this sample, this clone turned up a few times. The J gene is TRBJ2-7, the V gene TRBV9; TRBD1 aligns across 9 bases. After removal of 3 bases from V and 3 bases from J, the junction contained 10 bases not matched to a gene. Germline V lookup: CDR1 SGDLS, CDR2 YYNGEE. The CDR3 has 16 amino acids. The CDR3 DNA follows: TGTGCCAGCAGCGGTTCACAGGGGGCAAGGCTCTACGAGCAGTACTTC. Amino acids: CASSGSQGARLYEQYF.

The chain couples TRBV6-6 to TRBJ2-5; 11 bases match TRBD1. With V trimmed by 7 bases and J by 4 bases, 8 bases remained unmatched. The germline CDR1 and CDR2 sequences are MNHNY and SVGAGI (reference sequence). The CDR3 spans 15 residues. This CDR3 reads CASIRDRGGGETQYF. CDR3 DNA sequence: TGTGCCAGCATACGGGACAGGGGGGGTGGAGAGACCCAGTACTTC.

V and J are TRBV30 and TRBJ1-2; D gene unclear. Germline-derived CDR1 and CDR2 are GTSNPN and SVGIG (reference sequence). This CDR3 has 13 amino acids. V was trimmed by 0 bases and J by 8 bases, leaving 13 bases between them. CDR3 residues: CAWSVLLVEGYTF. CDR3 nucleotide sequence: TGTGCCTGGAGTGTACTGTTGGTCGAGGGCTACACCTTC.

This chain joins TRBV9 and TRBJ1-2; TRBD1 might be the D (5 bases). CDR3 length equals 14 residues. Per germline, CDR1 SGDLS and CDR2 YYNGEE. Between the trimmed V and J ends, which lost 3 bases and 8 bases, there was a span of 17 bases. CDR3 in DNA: TGTGCCAGCAGCGCCCGGGACTTAAGGGGCGGCTACACCTTC. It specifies CASSARDLRGGYTF.

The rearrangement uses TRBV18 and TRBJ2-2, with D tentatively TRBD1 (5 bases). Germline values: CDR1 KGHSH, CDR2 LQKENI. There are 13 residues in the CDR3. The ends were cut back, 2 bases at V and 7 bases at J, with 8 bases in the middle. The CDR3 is CASSPGAVGELFF. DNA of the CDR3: TGTGCCAGCTCACCAGGGGCAGTCGGGGAGCTGTTTTTT.

CDR3 in DNA: TGTGCCAGCAGCAGGACTAGCGGGAGAACCGGGGAGCTGTTTTTT. Protein: CASSRTSGRTGELFF. The chain combines TRBV27 with TRBJ2-2; TRBD2 matches 13 bases. CDR1 and CDR2 from the germline V gene are MNHEY and SMNVEV (reference sequence). V was clipped by 6 bases and J by 5 bases; unmatched bases: 3. The CDR3 loop spans 15 amino acids.

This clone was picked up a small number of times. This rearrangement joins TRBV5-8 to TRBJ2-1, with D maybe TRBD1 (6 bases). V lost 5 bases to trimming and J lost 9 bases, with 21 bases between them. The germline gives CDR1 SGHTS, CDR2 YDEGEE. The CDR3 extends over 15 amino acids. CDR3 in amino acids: CASRPRGSPQLEQFF. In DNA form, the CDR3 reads TGTGCCAGCAGGCCTAGGGGGTCCCCTCAACTTGAGCAGTTCTTC.

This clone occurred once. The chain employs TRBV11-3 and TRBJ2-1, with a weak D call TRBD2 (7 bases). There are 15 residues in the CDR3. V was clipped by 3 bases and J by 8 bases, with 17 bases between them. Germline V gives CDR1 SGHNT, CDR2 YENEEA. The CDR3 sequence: CASSLLGGGEDEQFF. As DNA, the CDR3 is TGTGCCAGCAGCTTGCTCGGCGGGGGCGAGGATGAGCAGTTCTTC.

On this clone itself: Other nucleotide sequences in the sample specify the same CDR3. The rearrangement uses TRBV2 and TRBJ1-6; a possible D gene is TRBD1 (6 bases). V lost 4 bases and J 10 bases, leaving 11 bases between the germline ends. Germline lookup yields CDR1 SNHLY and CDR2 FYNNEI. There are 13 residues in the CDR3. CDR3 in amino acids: CASSGPRGSPLHF. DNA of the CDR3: TGTGCCAGCAGTGGACCGAGGGGGTCACCCCTCCACTTT.

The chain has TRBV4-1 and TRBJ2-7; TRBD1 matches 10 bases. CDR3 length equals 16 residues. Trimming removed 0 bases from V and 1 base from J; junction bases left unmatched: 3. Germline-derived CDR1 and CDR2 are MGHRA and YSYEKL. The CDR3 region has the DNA TGCGCCAGCAGCCAAGAGGACAGGGGGGGTTCCTACGAGCAGTACTTC. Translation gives CASSQEDRGGSYEQYF.

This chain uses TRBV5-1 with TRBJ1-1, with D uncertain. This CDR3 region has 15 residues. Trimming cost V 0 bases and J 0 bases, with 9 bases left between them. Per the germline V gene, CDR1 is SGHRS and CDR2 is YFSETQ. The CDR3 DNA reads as TGCGCCAGCAGCTTGGGGAGACGGATGAACACTGAAGCTTTCTTT. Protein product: CASSLGRRMNTEAFF.

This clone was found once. The CDR3, as DNA: TGCGCCAGCAGCTTGTTCGTTATAGCGGGGACCTTCTTTGGTGATACGCAGTATTTT. Translation gives CASSLFVIAGTFFGDTQYF. The rearrangement joins TRBV5-1 to TRBJ2-3, with 8 bases aligning to TRBD2. Germline assignment: CDR1 SGHRS and CDR2 YFSETQ. The CDR3 runs 19 residues. V lost 1 base to trimming and J lost 6 bases; unmatched junction nucleotides: 19.

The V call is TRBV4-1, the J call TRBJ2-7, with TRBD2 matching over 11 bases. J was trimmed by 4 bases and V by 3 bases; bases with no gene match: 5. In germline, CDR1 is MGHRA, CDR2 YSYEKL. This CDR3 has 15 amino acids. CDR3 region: CASSQPGLAVYEQYF. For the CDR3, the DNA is TGCGCCAGCAGCCAGCCGGGACTAGCGGTATACGAGCAGTACTTC.

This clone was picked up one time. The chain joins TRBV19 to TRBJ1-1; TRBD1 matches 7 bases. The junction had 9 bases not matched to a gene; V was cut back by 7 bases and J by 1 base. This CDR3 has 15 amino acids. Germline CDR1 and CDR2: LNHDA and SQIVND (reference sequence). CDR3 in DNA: TGTGCCAGTACCCCATGGACAGGATCGAACACTGAAGCTTTCTTT. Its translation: CASTPWTGSNTEAFF.

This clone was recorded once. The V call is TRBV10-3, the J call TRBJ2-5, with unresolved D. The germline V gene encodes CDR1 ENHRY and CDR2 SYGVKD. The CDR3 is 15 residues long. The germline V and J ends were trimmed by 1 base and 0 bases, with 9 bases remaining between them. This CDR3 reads CAISELGLYQETQYF. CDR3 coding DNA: TGTGCCATCAGTGAGTTGGGCCTGTACCAAGAGACCCAGTACTTC.

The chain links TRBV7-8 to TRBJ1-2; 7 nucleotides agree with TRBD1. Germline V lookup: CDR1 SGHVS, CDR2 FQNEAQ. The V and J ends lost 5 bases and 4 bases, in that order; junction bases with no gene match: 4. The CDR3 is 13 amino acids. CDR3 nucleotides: TGTGCCAGCAGCAGACAGGGACGCTATGGCTACACCTTC. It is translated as CASSRQGRYGYTF. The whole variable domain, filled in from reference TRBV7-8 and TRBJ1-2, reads GAGVSQSPRYKVAKRGQDVALRCDPISGHVSLFWYQQALGQGPEFLTYFQNEAQLDKSGLPSDRFFAERPEGSVSTLKIQRTQQEDSAVYLCASSRQGRYGYTFGSGTRLTVV.